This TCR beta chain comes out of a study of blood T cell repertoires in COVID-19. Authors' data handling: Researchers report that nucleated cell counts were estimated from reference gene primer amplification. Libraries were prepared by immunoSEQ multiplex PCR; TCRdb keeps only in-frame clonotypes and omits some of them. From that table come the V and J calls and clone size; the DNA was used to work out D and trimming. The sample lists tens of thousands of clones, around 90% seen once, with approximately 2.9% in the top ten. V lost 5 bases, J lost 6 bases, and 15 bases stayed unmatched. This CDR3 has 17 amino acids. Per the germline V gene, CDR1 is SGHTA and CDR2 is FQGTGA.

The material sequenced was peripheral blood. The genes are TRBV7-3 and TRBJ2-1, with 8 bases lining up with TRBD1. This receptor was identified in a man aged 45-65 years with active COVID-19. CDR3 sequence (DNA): TGTGCCAGCAGCCCTAGCAGGGGGCCAGGGGTGAGCAATGAGCAGTTCTTC. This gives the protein CASSPSRGPGVSNEQFF.